This T cell receptor (beta chain) was obtained from a study of response to subunit inactivated influenza vaccine. Study findings and constraints: After each seasonal influenza vaccination, few new T cells are recruited, the authors suggested.

This clonotype showed up just a few times. As yet, its antigen is unknown. One entry per CDR3 protein results from TCRdb running MiXCR on the RT-PCR reads. The data show roughly 700,000 distinct CDR3 sequences, with approximately 15% seen just once and less than 9% held by the top ten. CDR1 SGHRS and CDR2 YFSETQ come from the germline V gene. The V end was cut by 6 bases, the J end by 0 bases, with 17 bases between. CDR3 length equals 16 residues. The source was PBMCs from blood, collected roughly 2 weeks before vaccination. The source of this sequence is a man aged 45 to 65 who received an inactivated influenza vaccine. The V gene is TRBV5-1, the J gene TRBJ2-3, with D maybe TRBD2 (5 bases). In nucleotides, the CDR3 is TGCGCCAGCACCGCGTTATTAGGAGGTAGCACAGATACGCAGTATTTT. Translating gives CASTALLGGSTDTQYF.